The clone carrying this TCR beta chain turned up a few times. Its antigen remains unidentified. The sample belongs to a study of identical twins. Points from the study as a whole: Beta out-of-frame twin sharing showed a weaker excess.

The CDR3 has 15 amino acids. The germline V gene has CDR1 MGHDK and CDR2 SYGVNS. V gave up 4 bases and J gave up 6 bases; unmatched junction bases: 7. Unique molecular identifiers were in the cDNA, with template-switch universal primer binding. MiXCR was run by TCRdb on the 5' RACE reads, yielding one entry per CDR3 protein. The table lists hundreds of thousands of distinct CDR3 sequences, around 20% of them singletons. These data are also associated with another study on yellow fever vaccine responses in identical twins.

Input material: CD4+ T cells sorted from blood. The V and J genes are TRBV25-1 and TRBJ2-3, with TRBD2 matching over 10 bases. The source is a woman younger than 30 in good health. CDR3 loop: CASSGRPSGSDTQYF. The CDR3 DNA is TGTGCCAGCAGTGGCAGGCCTAGCGGGAGTGATACGCAGTATTTT.